This passage covers 27 T cell receptor beta chains from one sample sequenced in a study of cytomegalovirus exposure and HLA in healthy donors. The primer mix had 60 Vbeta and 13 Jbeta primers. Clones were read by immunoSEQ multiplex PCR, and TCRdb kept only the in-frame ones, dropping some. This sample carries around 140,000 clones, about two thirds of them seen once, and the ten largest clones take about 3.9%. The specimen was PBMCs. The receptors come from a man aged 50-60 years in good health and CMV-seropositive.

This chain uses TRBV2 with TRBJ2-5; 7 positions match TRBD1. CDR1 is SNHLY, CDR2 FYNNEI, per germline. V dropped 5 bases and J dropped 7; count of bases not matched to a gene: 7. The CDR3 is 13 amino acids. CDR3 in amino acids: CASSSDRQGTQYF. CDR3 DNA: TGTGCCAGCAGTTCGGACAGGCAGGGGACCCAGTACTTC.

Notes on this clone: This specimen includes other DNA sequences encoding the same CDR3. This chain uses TRBV11-2 with TRBJ1-2; possible D gene TRBD1, 6 bases. V was trimmed by 0 bases and J by 4 bases, leaving 9 bases between them. This CDR3 comprises 14 residues. Germline V lookup: CDR1 SGHAT, CDR2 FQNNGV. CDR3 bases: TGTGCCAGCAGCTTAGAAAGGGGGGGCTATGGCTACACCTTC. This sequence encodes CASSLERGGYGYTF. The whole variable domain, filled in from reference TRBV11-2 and TRBJ1-2, reads EAGVAQSPRYKIIEKRQSVAFWCNPISGHATLYWYQQILGQGPKLLIQFQNNGVVDDSQLPKDRFSAERLKGVDSTLKIQPAKLEDSAVYLCASSLERGGYGYTFGSGTRLTVV.

This chain joins TRBV11-3 and TRBJ2-7; the D gene is possibly TRBD2 (6 bases). Germline V gene sequence: CDR1 SGHNT, CDR2 YENEEA. V was clipped by 3 bases and J by 7 bases, with 13 bases between them. CDR3 size: 13 residues. The CDR3 sequence: CASSLGGAGEQYF. CDR3 DNA sequence: TGTGCCAGCAGCTTGGGCGGGGCCGGGGAGCAGTACTTC.

The chain employs TRBV6-1 and TRBJ1-5, with a possible D match to TRBD1 (6 bases). The CDR3 has 14 residues. Trimming removed 6 bases at V and 3 bases at J, with 12 bases between. Germline V gene sequence: CDR1 MNHNS, CDR2 SASEGT. CDR3 in DNA: TGTGCCAGCAGAGCGGGGGGGGCCAATCAGCCCCAGCATTTT. Encoded protein: CASRAGGANQPQHF.

As for this clone: This sample also contains other DNA sequences that code for the same CDR3. The CDR3 nucleotides are TGCAGCGTTACCCGGGGAGGGGACACTGAAGCTTTCTTT. This sequence encodes CSVTRGGDTEAFF. The chain carries TRBV29-1 and TRBJ1-1; tentatively, D is TRBD1 (5 bases). V lost 5 bases and J 3 bases, leaving 13 bases between the germline ends. This CDR3 is 13 amino acids long. CDR1 and CDR2 from the germline V gene are SQVTM and ANQGSEA.

The chain employs TRBV6-5 and TRBJ1-6; TRBD1 aligns across 8 bases. V dropped 8 bases and J dropped 6; count of bases not matched to a gene: 6. Germline assignment: CDR1 MNHEY and CDR2 SVGAGI. CDR3 length: 14 amino acids. The CDR3 sequence: CASHRQGLNSPLHF. DNA of the CDR3: TGTGCCAGCCACCGACAGGGGCTTAATTCACCCCTCCACTTT.

The V and J genes are TRBV27 and TRBJ2-3; TRBD2 aligns across 13 bases. CDR3 size: 15 residues. Germline values: CDR1 MNHEY, CDR2 SMNVEV (reference sequence). V lost 2 bases, J lost 11 bases, and 7 bases stayed unmatched. Written as DNA, the CDR3 is TGTGCCAGCAGTTTAAAACTAGCGGGGGGGGGACGGCAGTATTTT. Translation gives CASSLKLAGGGRQYF.

V and J are TRBV2 and TRBJ2-1; D possibly corresponds to TRBD2 (6 bases). The germline V gene encodes CDR1 SNHLY and CDR2 FYNNEI. Trimming cost V 6 bases and J 8 bases, with 17 bases left between them. The CDR3 sequence is 14 residues long. CDR3 loop: CASSRAPGVDEQFF. Written as DNA, the CDR3 is TGTGCCAGCAGCCGAGCCCCGGGGGTGGATGAGCAGTTCTTC.

V gene TRBV6-1 combines with J gene TRBJ1-5; D is possibly TRBD1 (6 bases). The CDR3 has 17 amino acids. Germline CDR1 is MNHNS and CDR2 is SASEGT. The V gene lost 2 bases and the J gene lost 5 bases, with 19 bases spanning the gap. The CDR3 spells CASSEIGRGGPDQPQHF. CDR3 coding DNA: TGTGCCAGCAGTGAAATCGGCAGGGGCGGTCCGGATCAGCCCCAGCATTTT.

V and J are TRBV5-1 and TRBJ2-2; 7 bases map to TRBD1. Germline V gene data show CDR1 as SGHRS and CDR2 as YFSETQ. The ends lost 4 bases at V and 10 bases at J; junction bases unmatched: 13. The CDR3 is 15 residues long. CDR3 in DNA: TGCGCCAGCAGCGCCTCCAACAGGGGTCAGGAGGAGCTGTTTTTT. This encodes CASSASNRGQEELFF.

V is TRBV19 and J is TRBJ1-5; 9 bases are a match to TRBD1. The CDR3 is 18 amino acids. The ends lost 4 bases at V and 1 base at J; junction bases unmatched: 11. The germline V gene has CDR1 LNHDA and CDR2 SQIVND (reference sequence). Here the CDR3 reads CASSTDPGQGGSNQPQHF. The CDR3 DNA reads as TGTGCCAGTAGTACCGATCCGGGACAGGGTGGGAGCAATCAGCCCCAGCATTTT.

The rearrangement uses TRBV28 and TRBJ1-5, with 7 bases that match TRBD1. CDR1 and CDR2 (germline): MDHEN, SYDVKM. The CDR3 is 15 amino acids. With 6 bases clipped from V and 2 bases from J, the junction kept 7 bases outside the gene matches. DNA for the CDR3: TGTGCCAGCAGCACTAACAGGGGTGGCAATCAGCCCCAGCATTTT. Residues: CASSTNRGGNQPQHF. Combining the CDR3 with reference TRBV28 and TRBJ1-5 gives the whole variable domain DVKVTQSSRYLVKRTGEKVFLECVQDMDHENMFWYRQDPGLGLRLIYFSYDVKMKEKGDIPEGYSVSREKKERFSLILESASTNQTSMYLCASSTNRGGNQPQHFGDGTRLSIL.

The V and J genes are TRBV7-9 and TRBJ2-7; a possible D gene is TRBD2 (5 bases). Germline CDR1 reads SEHNR; CDR2 reads FQNEAQ (reference sequence). The CDR3 consists of 13 residues. The V gene lost 3 bases and the J gene lost 7 bases, with 13 bases spanning the gap. This chain's CDR3 is CASSFPGGLEQYF. The CDR3 DNA follows: TGTGCCAGCAGCTTCCCTGGAGGTTTGGAGCAGTACTTC.

In DNA form, the CDR3 reads TGTGCCACCAGCTCCAAAGGGGGTATCACCGGGGAGCTGTTTTTT. Protein: CATSSKGGITGELFF. V usage is TRBV15 and J usage is TRBJ2-2, with a weak D call TRBD1 (6 bases). The V end was cut by 5 bases, the J end by 4 bases, with 14 bases between. The CDR3 runs to 15 residues. Per germline, CDR1 LNHNV and CDR2 YYDKDF (reference sequence).

The CDR3 spells CASGLVELGPTSGNTIYF. The CDR3 bases are TGTGCTAGTGGTTTAGTGGAGCTGGGTCCGACCTCTGGAAACACCATATATTTT. The chain carries TRBV12-5 and TRBJ1-3; no clear D. V gave up 3 bases and J gave up 0 bases, with 18 bases separating them. The CDR3 is 18 amino acids. Germline CDR1 LGHNT, CDR2 FRNRAP. Variable domain in full (rest from reference TRBV12-5 and TRBJ1-3): DARVTQTPRHKVTEMGQEVTMRCQPILGHNTVFWYRQTMMQGLELLAYFRNRAPLDDSGMPKDRFSAEMPDATLATLKIQPSEPRDSAVYFCASGLVELGPTSGNTIYFGEGSWLTVV.

V gene TRBV19 combines with J gene TRBJ2-1; TRBD2 aligns across 13 bases. The CDR3 is 16 amino acids. The J segment lost 1 base and the V segment lost 5 bases, leaving 2 bases of the junction unmatched. Germline CDR1 reads LNHDA; CDR2 reads SQIVND (reference sequence). CDR3 in amino acids: CASSRTSGSSYNEQFF. The CDR3 DNA sequence: TGTGCCAGTAGTCGGACTAGCGGGAGTTCCTACAATGAGCAGTTCTTC. Complete variable domain (other parts from reference TRBV19 and TRBJ2-1): DGGITQSPKYLFRKEGQNVTLSCEQNLNHDAMYWYRQDPGQGLRLIYYSQIVNDFQKGDIAEGYSVSREKKESFPLTVTSAQKNPTAFYLCASSRTSGSSYNEQFFGPGTRLTVL.

The chain links TRBV2 to TRBJ1-5; D perhaps matches TRBD1 (6 bases). Germline-derived CDR1 and CDR2 are SNHLY and FYNNEI. The CDR3 runs 15 residues. Trimming removed 4 bases from V and 7 bases from J, with 17 bases in between. The CDR3 nucleotides read TGTGCCAGCAGTGCAGATTCAGGGGCCGGGCAGCCCCAGCATTTT. It translates to CASSADSGAGQPQHF.

The rearrangement links TRBV9 to TRBJ2-1; no clear D. Trimming took 0 bases from V and 3 from J, leaving 10 bases between them. Germline loops: CDR1 SGDLS, CDR2 YYNGEE. The CDR3 length is 15 residues. CDR3 residues: CASSVGTTDYNEQFF. In DNA form, the CDR3 reads TGTGCCAGCAGCGTAGGCACTACCGACTACAATGAGCAGTTCTTC.

This clone was detected only a few times. The chain has TRBV7-9 and TRBJ1-4; TRBD1 matches 12 bases. The V segment lost 4 bases and the J segment 0 bases; nucleotides outside the gene matches: 9. The V gene's germline CDR1 is SEHNR and CDR2 FQNEAQ (reference sequence). The CDR3 sequence is 19 residues long. The CDR3 DNA reads TGTGCCAGCAGCTCCGCACCGGGACAGGGGGCTGCAACTAATGAAAAACTGTTTTTT. It translates to CASSSAPGQGAATNEKLFF.

The gene calls are TRBV13 and TRBJ1-4; TRBD1 aligns across 9 bases. This CDR3 has 18 amino acids. Trimming removed 4 bases from V and 6 bases from J; junction bases left unmatched: 15. Germline loops: CDR1 PRHDT, CDR2 FYEKMQ (reference sequence). The CDR3 is CASSSTQGARGFDEKLFF. The CDR3 DNA sequence: TGTGCCAGCAGCTCTACACAGGGGGCGCGAGGTTTCGATGAAAAACTGTTTTTT.

This clone was seen a single time. The gene calls are TRBV4-1 and TRBJ1-5, with 7 bases lining up with TRBD1. From germline, CDR1 is MGHRA and CDR2 YSYEKL. The ends lost 1 base at V and 3 bases at J; junction bases unmatched: 6. This CDR3 has 16 amino acids. The CDR3 loop reads CASSQVPGGFNQPQHF. The CDR3 DNA reads as TGCGCCAGCAGCCAAGTACCAGGGGGATTCAATCAGCCCCAGCATTTT.

The chain uses TRBV11-3 and TRBJ2-2; TRBD1 is a possible D gene (5 bases). The V end was cut by 2 bases, the J end by 1 base, with 8 bases between. Germline V gene sequence: CDR1 SGHNT, CDR2 YENEEA. The CDR3 is 15 residues long. The CDR3 reads CASSLWGGNTGELFF. In DNA, the CDR3 is TGTGCCAGCAGCTTATGGGGCGGGAACACCGGGGAGCTGTTTTTT.

The genes are TRBV5-5 and TRBJ1-1; 7 bases map to TRBD1. CDR1 and CDR2 from the germline V gene are SGHKS and YYEKEE (reference sequence). V shed 0 bases, J shed 1 base, and the junction held 3 bases outside the gene matches. The CDR3 spans 15 residues. In nucleotides, the CDR3 is TGTGCCAGCAGCTTGGGAACAGGGGCGAACACTGAAGCTTTCTTT. Protein product: CASSLGTGANTEAFF.

The gene calls are TRBV28 and TRBJ1-5; TRBD1 matches at 9 bases. V dropped 6 bases and J dropped 4; count of bases not matched to a gene: 1. This CDR3 comprises 13 residues. Germline CDR1 is MDHEN and CDR2 is SYDVKM. DNA of the CDR3: TGTGCCAGCAGGGGGACAGGGAATCAGCCCCAGCATTTT. It codes for CASRGTGNQPQHF.

The chain is built from TRBV21-1 and TRBJ1-5; the table's D gene call, TRBD1, was not cross checked with the DNA. TRBV21-1 is a recognized pseudogene. This CDR3 region has 15 residues. CDR3 in DNA: TGTGCCAGAAGGGACAGGGGGGAGAGCAATCAGCCCCAGCATTTT. Translated, it gives CARRDRGESNQPQHF.

The V and J genes are TRBV7-2 and TRBJ2-7; weak D call: TRBD2 (6 bases). V lost 2 bases and J lost 2, with 19 bases in between. Germline V lookup: CDR1 SGHTA, CDR2 FQGNSA. The CDR3 spans 17 residues. The CDR3 bases are TGTGCCAGCAGCTTAAAAGATCTGGGGAGGATTCCCTACGAGCAGTACTTC. Translating it yields CASSLKDLGRIPYEQYF.

This clone was seen only a few times. The chain combines TRBV5-1 with TRBJ2-5; the D gene is possibly TRBD1 (5 bases). The germline V gene has CDR1 SGHRS and CDR2 YFSETQ. This CDR3 contains 15 residues. The V gene lost 0 bases and the J gene lost 5 bases, with 14 bases spanning the gap. CDR3 DNA: TGCGCCAGCAGCTTGGGACAGCCGTTCGGGGAGACCCAGTACTTC. Its translation: CASSLGQPFGETQYF. The complete variable domain, with remaining parts taken from reference TRBV5-1 and TRBJ2-5, reads KAGVTQTPRYLIKTRGQQVTLSCSPISGHRSVSWYQQTPGQGLQFLFEYFSETQRNKGNFPGRFSGRQFSNSRSEMNVSTLELGDSALYLCASSLGQPFGETQYFGPGTRLLVL.